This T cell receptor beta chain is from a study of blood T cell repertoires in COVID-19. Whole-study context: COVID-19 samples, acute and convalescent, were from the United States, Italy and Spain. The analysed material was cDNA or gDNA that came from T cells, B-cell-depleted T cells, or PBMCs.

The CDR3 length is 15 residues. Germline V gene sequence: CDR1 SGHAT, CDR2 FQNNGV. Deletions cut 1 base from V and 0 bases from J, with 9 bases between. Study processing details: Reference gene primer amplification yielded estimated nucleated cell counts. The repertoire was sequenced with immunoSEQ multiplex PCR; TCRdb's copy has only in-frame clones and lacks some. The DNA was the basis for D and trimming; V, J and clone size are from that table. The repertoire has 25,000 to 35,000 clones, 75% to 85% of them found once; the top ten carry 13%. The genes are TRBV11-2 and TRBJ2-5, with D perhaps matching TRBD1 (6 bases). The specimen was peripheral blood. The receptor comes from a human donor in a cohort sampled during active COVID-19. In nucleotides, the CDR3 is TGTGCCAGCAGCTTAGGCTGGGGGCACCAAGAGACCCAGTACTTC. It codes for CASSLGWGHQETQYF.